The clone carrying this T cell receptor (beta chain) was picked up one time. As yet, its antigen is unknown. The assay was immunoSEQ multiplex PCR, and TCRdb's table has in-frame clones only and misses some. Of about 16,000 clones in the sample, 70% to 90% were seen once. Germline V gene sequence: CDR1 LNHDA, CDR2 SQIVND (reference sequence). The CDR3 has 15 residues. V lost 2 bases and J 5 bases, leaving 15 bases between the germline ends. These data are taken from a study of T cell clonotyping in hematopoietic cell transplantation. Study-wide findings and caveats: Recipient TCR diversity dropped after transplant; expanded clonotypes rose from day 30 to 180.

Sequencing used peripheral blood mononuclear cells. The receptor was derived from a woman aged 40 to 55 in good health. Some clones in this sample may be carry-over from other donors' samples. This chain connects TRBV19 to TRBJ1-2, with D possibly TRBD1 on 5 matching bases. The CDR3, as DNA: TGTGCCAGTAGTATATCTGGGGCTCACCGATATGGCTACACCTTC. It yields the protein CASSISGAHRYGYTF.